The rows below give T cell receptor beta chains drawn from one sample of a study of a mutant IDH1 vaccine in newly diagnosed glioma. Clones were read by immunoSEQ multiplex PCR, and TCRdb kept only the in-frame ones, dropping some. The repertoire holds about 60,000 clones, with 80% to 90% as singletons. Antigens of these TCRs are unknown. The material was PBMCs, obtained from a glioma patient whose treatment included an IDH1 peptide vaccine. The receptors shown here come from a man between 25 and 39 years old with glioma. Both conserved end residues are part of each CDR3. The D gene is left open where the match is weak. Clone size is shown for a subset of rows, as once, few, many or a class of expanded clone.

D: .; J: TRBJ1-6; size: .; V: TRBV2; CDR3: CASSESTLALYNSPLHF; DNA: TGTGCCAGCAGTGAATCGACGTTGGCGCTCTATAATTCACCCCTCCACTTT
D: TRBD1; J: TRBJ1-4; size: .; V: TRBV6-1; CDR3: CASRTGGEKLFF; DNA: TGTGCCAGCCGGACAGGGGGGGAAAAACTGTTTTTT
D: .; J: TRBJ1-2; size: .; V: TRBV4-1; CDR3: CASSPLTTNYGYTF; DNA: TGCGCCAGCAGCCCTTTGACAACTAACTATGGCTACACCTTC
D: .; J: TRBJ1-2; size: .; V: TRBV20-1; CDR3: CSVGQGGGYTF; DNA: TGCAGTGTAGGTCAGGGTGGCGGCTACACCTTC
D: .; J: TRBJ2-2; size: .; V: TRBV18; CDR3: CASSPRGPADTGELFF; DNA: TGTGCCAGCTCACCGCGAGGACCTGCGGACACCGGGGAGCTGTTTTTT
D: .; J: TRBJ1-3; size: .; V: TRBV25-1; CDR3: CASSPRGGLGDTIYF; DNA: TGTGCCAGCAGCCCCCGGGGCGGTCTTGGAGACACCATATATTTT
D: TRBD1; J: TRBJ1-6; size: .; V: TRBV10-1; CDR3: CASGMGQGNSPLHF; DNA: TGCGCCAGCGGTATGGGACAGGGGAATTCACCCCTCCACTTT
D: .; J: TRBJ2-7; size: .; V: TRBV18; CDR3: CASSPGREYEQYF; DNA: TGTGCCAGCTCGCCGGGGCGAGAATACGAGCAGTACTTC
D: .; J: TRBJ1-3; size: .; V: TRBV11-3; CDR3: CASSNPHSGGASGNTIYF; DNA: TGTGCCAGCAGCAATCCACATTCGGGAGGAGCCTCTGGAAACACCATATATTTT
D: TRBD1; J: TRBJ2-1; size: .; V: TRBV11-2; CDR3: CASSSLHRGTHEQFF; DNA: TGTGCCAGCAGCTCCCTCCACAGGGGGACCCATGAGCAGTTCTTC
D: .; J: TRBJ2-7; size: .; V: TRBV11-2; CDR3: CASSFESSYEQYF; DNA: TGTGCCAGCAGCTTCGAGAGCTCCTACGAGCAGTACTTC
D: .; J: TRBJ1-1; size: .; V: TRBV30; CDR3: CAWSGQAKKAFF; DNA: TGTGCCTGGAGTGGACAGGCTAAGAAAGCTTTCTTT
D: TRBD1; J: TRBJ2-7; size: .; V: TRBV6-6; CDR3: CASSSGQYYEQYF; DNA: TGTGCCAGCAGTTCGGGACAGTACTACGAGCAGTACTTC
D: .; J: TRBJ1-1; size: .; V: TRBV30; CDR3: CAWSVRVAEAFF; DNA: TGTGCCTGGAGTGTACGGGTAGCTGAAGCTTTCTTT
D: .; J: TRBJ1-5; size: few; V: TRBV2; CDR3: CASMRTQVEQPQHF; DNA: TGTGCCAGCATGAGGACCCAGGTTGAACAGCCCCAGCATTTT
D: .; J: TRBJ2-4; size: .; V: TRBV7-9; CDR3: CASSPLGSFGDIQYF; DNA: TGTGCCAGCAGCCCCCTCGGAAGTTTCGGGGACATTCAGTACTTC
D: TRBD1; J: TRBJ1-4; size: few; V: TRBV6-1; CDR3: CASSEGQGELFF; DNA: TGTGCCAGCAGTGAAGGACAGGGAGAACTGTTTTTT
D: TRBD1; J: TRBJ2-5; size: .; V: TRBV9; CDR3: CASSTTGGRETQYF; DNA: TGTGCCAGCAGTACAACAGGGGGCCGGGAGACCCAGTACTTC
D: .; J: TRBJ1-3; size: .; V: TRBV15; CDR3: CATGGFGNTIYF; DNA: TGTGCCACCGGGGGGTTTGGCAACACCATATATTTT
D: .; J: TRBJ2-3; size: .; V: TRBV7-9; CDR3: CASSLAGTRGDTQYF; DNA: TGTGCCAGCAGCTTAGCGGGTACAAGGGGAGATACGCAGTATTTT
D: .; J: TRBJ2-3; size: .; V: TRBV19; CDR3: CASSSRDSTDTQYF; DNA: TGTGCCAGTAGTTCCCGGGACAGCACAGATACGCAGTATTTT